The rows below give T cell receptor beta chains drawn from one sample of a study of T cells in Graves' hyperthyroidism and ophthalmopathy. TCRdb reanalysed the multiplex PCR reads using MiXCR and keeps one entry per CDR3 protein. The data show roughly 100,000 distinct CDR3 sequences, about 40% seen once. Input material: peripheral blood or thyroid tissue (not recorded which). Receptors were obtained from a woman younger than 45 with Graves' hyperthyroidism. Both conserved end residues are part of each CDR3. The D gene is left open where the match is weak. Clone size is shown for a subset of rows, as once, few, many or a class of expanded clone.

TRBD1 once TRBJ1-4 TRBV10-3 TGTGCCATCAGCGACAGGGCGACTAATGAAAAACTGTTTTTT CAISDRATNEKLFF
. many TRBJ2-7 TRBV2 TGTGCCAGCAGTGAAGCTTGGGGCGAGCAGTACTTC CASSEAWGEQYF
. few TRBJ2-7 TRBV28 TGTGCCAGCAAAGACAGTCCCTCCTACGAGCAGTACTTC CASKDSPSYEQYF
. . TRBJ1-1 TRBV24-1 TGTGCCAGCAGTTTATCACGGGGGTTCCACATGAACACTGAAGCTTTCTTT CASSLSRGFHMNTEAFF
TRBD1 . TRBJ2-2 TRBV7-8 TGTGCCAGCAGCCCCTGGGACAGGGCCGGGGAGCTGTTTTTT CASSPWDRAGELFF
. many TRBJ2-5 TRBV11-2 TGTGCCAGCAGCTTAGGGTCGGGCAGGGGAGAGACCCAGTACTTC CASSLGSGRGETQYF
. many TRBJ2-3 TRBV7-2 TGTGCCAGCAGCTTCGGAGGTACGCAGTATTTT CASSFGGTQYF
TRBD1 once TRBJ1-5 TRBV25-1 TGTGCCAGCAGTGCTAGAGATATCGGGACAGGGGATAAGCCCCAGCATTTT CASSARDIGTGDKPQHF
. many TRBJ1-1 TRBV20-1 TGCAGTGCGGGACTTCGGATGGGGTTTAACACTGAAGCTTTCTTT CSAGLRMGFNTEAFF
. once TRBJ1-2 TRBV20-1 TGCAGTGCGATCGGACAGAGCTATGGCTACACCTTC CSAIGQSYGYTF
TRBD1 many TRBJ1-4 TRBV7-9 TGTGCCAGCAGCCTCCGGGCAGGGGGGGGTGAAAAACTGTTTTTT CASSLRAGGGEKLFF
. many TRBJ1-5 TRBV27 TGTGCCAGCAGTTCGTATAGCCGGGCCGGAGCCCAGCATTTT CASSSYSRAGAQHF
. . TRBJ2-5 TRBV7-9 TGTGCCAGCAGCTGGTTAGGGGAACTTCAGACCCAGTACTTC CASSWLGELQTQYF
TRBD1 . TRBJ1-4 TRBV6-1 TGTGCCGGCGGGACGGGACAGGGTTTTGAAAAACTGTTTTTT CAGGTGQGFEKLFF
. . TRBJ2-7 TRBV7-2 TGTGCCAGCACGCTCCCCGGATCCTACGAGCAGTACTTC CASTLPGSYEQYF
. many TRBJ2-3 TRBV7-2 TGTGCCAGCAGCTCCCTTGGTAGCACAGATACGCAGTATTTT CASSSLGSTDTQYF
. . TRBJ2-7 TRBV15 TGTGCCACCAGCAGAGATTCAGGGTCCTACGAGCAGTACTTC CATSRDSGSYEQYF
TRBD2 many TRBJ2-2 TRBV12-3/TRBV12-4 TGTGCCAGCAGTTTGACTAGCGGGTGGAACACCGGGGAGCTGTTTTTT CASSLTSGWNTGELFF
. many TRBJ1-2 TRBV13 TGTGCCAGCAGCTTAGCTCCCGATGGGTATGGCTACACCTTC CASSLAPDGYGYTF
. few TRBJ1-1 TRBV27 TGTGCCAGCAGTTTATCATTAGGCTCGAACACTGAAGCTTTCTTT CASSLSLGSNTEAFF
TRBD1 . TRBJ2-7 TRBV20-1 TGCAGTGCTACCTTCGACAGGGGTAGCTACGAGCAGTACTTC CSATFDRGSYEQYF
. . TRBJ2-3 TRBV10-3 TGTGCCAGCTCACCAATTAAGACGGGAAGCACAGATACGCAGTATTTT CASSPIKTGSTDTQYF
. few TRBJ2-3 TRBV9 TGTGCCAGCAGCGTAGAAGTCTCCCCCGGGGCTACGCAGTATTTT CASSVEVSPGATQYF
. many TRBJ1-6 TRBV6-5 TGTGCCAGCAGTTCCCAATTTGGCAGGTGGAGGGATTCACCCCTCCACTTT CASSSQFGRWRDSPLHF
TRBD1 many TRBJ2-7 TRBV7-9 TGTGCCAGCAGCTTTACAGGGGCCTACTACGAGCAGTACTTC CASSFTGAYYEQYF
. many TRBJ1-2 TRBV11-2 TGTGCCAGCAGCACTCGAGCCTATGGCTACACCTTC CASSTRAYGYTF
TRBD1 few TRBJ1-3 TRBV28 TGTGCCAGCAGCCGCAGGGGGTTCTCTGGAAACACCATATATTTT CASSRRGFSGNTIYF
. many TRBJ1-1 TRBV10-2 TGCGCCAGCAGTGACGATTTTGGGGGGCATCGTGAAGCTTTCTTT CASSDDFGGHREAFF
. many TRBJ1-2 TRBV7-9 TGCGCCAGCAGCTTGGTGCCACAATCTGGCTACACCTTC CASSLVPQSGYTF
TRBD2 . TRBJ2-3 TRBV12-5 TGTGCTAGTGGTCTCGGACTAGCGGGAATAGTTGGGACAGATACGCAGTATTTT CASGLGLAGIVGTDTQYF
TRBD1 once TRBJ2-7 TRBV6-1 TGTGTCAGCTCCGGGACAGGCTACGAGCAGCACTTC CVSSGTGYEQHF
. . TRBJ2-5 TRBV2 TGTGCCAGCAGTGCTCCCGACTCACTAGGGGCCCAGTACTTC CASSAPDSLGAQYF
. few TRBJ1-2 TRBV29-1 TGCAGCGTTGAGCCTGGGAAGGAAGGCTACACCTTC CSVEPGKEGYTF
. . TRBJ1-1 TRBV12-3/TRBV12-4 TGTGCCAGCAGCCCATACCCGGGAGACACTGAAGCTTTCTTT CASSPYPGDTEAFF